The rows below give T cell receptor beta chains drawn from one sample of a study of OX40 agonist ivuxolimab in advanced cancers. Generated by immunoSEQ multiplex PCR, the TCRdb table keeps only in-frame clones and is missing some. This sample has 130,000 or so clones, with more than 85% found just once. Specimen: CD4+ or CD8+ T cells sorted from blood, collected in a trial of the OX40 agonist ivuxolimab. Receptors originate from an adult with an advanced solid tumor such as melanoma, head and neck, liver or kidney cancer. Both conserved end residues are part of each CDR3. The D gene is left open where the match is weak. Not all rows give a size; the values are once, few, many and, for expanded clones, a class.

TRBJ2-1 - once TRBV10-3 CAISEEYEQFF TGTGCCATCAGTGAGGAATATGAGCAGTTCTTC
TRBJ2-3 - - TRBV5-8 CASRLGLLGTDTQYF TGTGCCAGCAGATTGGGGCTATTGGGCACAGATACGCAGTATTTT
TRBJ1-2 - - TRBV27 CASSSGAKGYTF TGTGCCAGCAGTTCGGGAGCTAAGGGCTACACCTTC
TRBJ1-2 - once TRBV7-9 CASSQSPAGGGYGYTF TGCGCCAGCAGCCAAAGCCCTGCGGGGGGCGGCTATGGCTACACCTTC
TRBJ2-1 - - TRBV7-7 CASSLDISANEQFF TGTGCTAGCAGCTTAGATATTAGCGCCAATGAGCAGTTCTTC
TRBJ1-1 - - TRBV12-5 CASGLGRGERAFF TGTGCTAGTGGTTTAGGCAGGGGAGAGCGCGCTTTCTTT
TRBJ1-2 - - TRBV5-5 CASSFGDTSGYGYTF TGTGCCAGCAGCTTTGGGGACACGAGCGGGTATGGCTACACCTTC
TRBJ2-7 - once TRBV18 CASSPGNKPVGYEQYF TGTGCCAGCTCACCAGGGAACAAACCGGTGGGCTACGAGCAGTACTTC
TRBJ1-5 - once TRBV7-2 CASSPYDQPQHF TGTGCCAGCAGCCCGTACGATCAGCCCCAGCATTTT
TRBJ1-1 TRBD1 - TRBV27 CASRQDRARNTEAFF TGTGCCAGCAGACAGGACAGGGCGAGGAACACTGAAGCTTTCTTT
TRBJ2-7 - - TRBV6-6 CASIKGQGNSYEQYF TGTGCCAGCATAAAGGGGCAGGGGAACTCCTACGAGCAGTACTTC
TRBJ2-1 TRBD2 - TRBV7-2 CASSTGLANEQFF TGTGCCAGCAGCACCGGACTAGCTAATGAGCAGTTCTTC
TRBJ1-2 TRBD1 - TRBV15 CATSRWGQHNYGYTF TGTGCCACCAGCAGATGGGGACAGCATAACTATGGCTACACCTTC
TRBJ2-3 TRBD1 once TRBV7-2 CASSSQGTRGTDTQYF TGTGCCAGCAGCTCACAGGGGACCCGAGGCACAGATACGCAGTATTTT
TRBJ1-4 - - TRBV9 CASSVMGQANEKLFF TGTGCCAGCAGCGTAATGGGACAAGCAAATGAAAAACTGTTTTTT
TRBJ1-2 - - TRBV7-9 CASSITSGQTLHYGYTF TGTGCCAGCAGCATAACTTCCGGGCAGACTCTTCACTATGGCTACACCTTC
TRBJ1-1 - once TRBV6-5 CASWTTGPNTEAFF TGTGCCAGCTGGACGACAGGACCAAACACTGAAGCTTTCTTT
TRBJ2-2 - - TRBV7-2 CASSLQGINTGELFF TGTGCCAGCAGCTTACAGGGGATCAACACCGGGGAGCTGTTTTTT
TRBJ2-7 - - TRBV18 CASSPPGSGEQYF TGTGCCAGCTCACCGCCGGGAAGTGGGGAGCAGTACTTC
TRBJ2-2 - - TRBV9 CASSVGATGELFF TGTGCCAGCAGCGTAGGGGCCACCGGGGAGCTGTTTTTT
TRBJ2-5 - - TRBV7-2 CASSLATGLVRETQYF TGTGCCAGCAGCTTAGCAACAGGGCTTGTTCGGGAGACCCAGTACTTC
TRBJ1-3 - - TRBV11-2 CASSSNRRITGNTIYF TGTGCCAGCAGCAGTAACAGGAGGATAACTGGAAACACCATATATTTT
TRBJ2-5 - - TRBV6-6 CASRGGETQYF TGTGCCAGCCGTGGTGGAGAGACCCAGTACTTC
TRBJ2-5 TRBD1 - TRBV25-1 CARPDRGQETQYF TGTGCCAGACCTGACAGGGGGCAAGAGACCCAGTACTTC
TRBJ1-4 TRBD1 - TRBV28 CASSVPGQGVEKLFF TGTGCCAGCAGTGTCCCGGGACAGGGTGTCGAAAAACTGTTTTTT
TRBJ2-1 - - TRBV7-9 CASSFLAGVGTGNEQFF TGTGCCAGCAGCTTCCTAGCGGGAGTGGGGACAGGGAATGAGCAGTTCTTC
TRBJ2-7 - - TRBV18 CASSTSPVWVYEQYF TGTGCCAGCTCAACTAGTCCTGTTTGGGTTTACGAGCAGTACTTC
TRBJ2-7 TRBD2 - TRBV9 CASSVMGRGVLKLDEQYF TGTGCCAGCAGCGTAATGGGACGGGGGGTCCTTAAATTGGACGAGCAGTACTTC
TRBJ2-3 TRBD2 - TRBV7-9 CASSLSGRADTQYF TGTGCCAGCAGCTTAAGCGGGAGGGCAGATACGCAGTATTTT
TRBJ1-2 - - TRBV4-3 CASSQVEGVYGYTF TGCGCCAGCAGCCAAGTAGAAGGGGTCTATGGCTACACCTTC
TRBJ1-1 - - TRBV28 CATGWGGARTEAFF TGTGCCACCGGATGGGGTGGGGCGAGGACTGAAGCTTTCTTT
TRBJ2-3 - - TRBV5-5 CASSFSDTDTQYF TGTGCCAGCAGCTTTTCTGACACAGATACGCAGTATTTT
TRBJ2-3 - - TRBV2 CASSVVTGTDTQYF TGTGCCAGCAGTGTCGTCACCGGAACGGATACGCAGTATTTT
TRBJ2-1 - - TRBV7-2 CASSSSPLYNEQFF TGTGCCAGCAGCTCCAGCCCCCTATACAATGAGCAGTTCTTC
TRBJ2-3 - - TRBV29-1 CSVERAQGTDTQYF TGCAGCGTTGAAAGAGCCCAGGGCACAGATACGCAGTATTTT
TRBJ2-5 - - TRBV28 CASSSTGRGETQYF TGTGCCAGCAGTTCGACAGGGCGGGGAGAGACCCAGTACTTC
TRBJ2-3 - - TRBV2 CATKGGSLSTDTQYF TGTGCCACCAAGGGAGGCTCCCTTAGCACAGATACGCAGTATTTT
TRBJ2-7 TRBD2 - TRBV4-2 CASSQDYYGTSSYEQYF TGTGCCAGCAGCCAAGATTATTACGGGACTAGCTCGTACGAGCAGTACTTC
TRBJ2-1 - - TRBV19 CASTPRRANNEQFF TGTGCCAGTACCCCCCGGAGGGCAAACAATGAGCAGTTCTTC
TRBJ2-7 TRBD1 - TRBV7-2 CASSLDRGHPYEQYF TGTGCCAGCAGCTTAGACAGGGGCCATCCCTACGAGCAGTACTTC
TRBJ1-4 - - TRBV7-2 CASSLVVREGEKLFF TGTGCCAGCAGCTTAGTAGTCAGGGAGGGTGAAAAACTGTTTTTT
TRBJ2-5 - - TRBV6-1 CASSEENRVLETQYF TGTGCCAGCAGTGAAGAGAACAGGGTGTTAGAGACCCAGTACTTC
TRBJ2-2 TRBD2 - TRBV5-1 CASSISGANTGELFF TGCGCCAGCAGCATTAGCGGGGCGAACACCGGGGAGCTGTTTTTT
TRBJ2-7 TRBD1 - TRBV9 CASSPRTGAYEQYF TGTGCCAGCAGCCCCCGGACAGGGGCCTACGAGCAGTACTTC
TRBJ2-1 TRBD2 - TRBV20-1 CSASGRDEQFF TGCAGTGCTAGTGGGAGGGATGAGCAGTTCTTC
TRBJ1-2 - - TRBV6-5 CASSYVRGRYTF TGTGCCAGCAGTTATGTAAGGGGACGGTACACCTTC
TRBJ2-7 - - TRBV5-8 CASSRGPPYEQYF TGTGCCAGCAGCAGGGGACCGCCCTACGAGCAGTACTTC
TRBJ2-7 - - TRBV28 CASTPRPRHEQYF TGTGCCAGCACCCCCAGACCCCGTCACGAGCAGTACTTC
TRBJ2-3 TRBD1 - TRBV5-1 CASSMGQGTDTQYF TGCGCCAGCAGCATGGGACAGGGGACAGATACGCAGTATTTT
TRBJ1-4 - - TRBV18 CASSPPRGGQLKLFF TGTGCCAGCTCACCACCGAGGGGAGGACAGCTAAAACTGTTTTTT
TRBJ1-2 - - TRBV4-3 CASSQGSAGADGYTF TGCGCCAGCAGCCAAGGGTCGGCGGGGGCAGATGGCTACACCTTC
TRBJ1-2 TRBD1 - TRBV7-9 CASSFGQGLDGYTF TGTGCCAGCAGCTTCGGACAGGGACTCGATGGCTACACCTTC
TRBJ1-5 TRBD1 - TRBV5-3 CARSLEFGGQQHF TGTGCCAGAAGCTTGGAATTTGGGGGACAGCAGCATTTT
TRBJ2-3 - - TRBV18 CASLGLKGDTQYF TGTGCCAGCCTAGGGCTAAAAGGTGATACGCAGTATTTT
TRBJ1-2 - - TRBV9 CASRGGGASDFYGYTF TGTGCCAGCAGAGGGGGAGGGGCATCAGACTTCTATGGCTACACCTTC
TRBJ2-1 TRBD2 - TRBV9 CASSGTSRHNEQFF TGTGCCAGCAGCGGGACTAGCCGCCACAATGAGCAGTTCTTC
TRBJ1-4 - once TRBV5-6 CASSFYSTNEKLFF TGTGCCAGCAGCTTCTACTCAACTAATGAAAAACTGTTTTTT
TRBJ1-1 - - TRBV21-1 CASDLLNTEAFF TGTGCCAGCGATCTTCTGAACACTGAAGCTTTCTTT
TRBJ2-1 - - TRBV5-1 CASSTGYNEQFF TGCGCCAGCTCAACGGGCTACAATGAGCAGTTCTTC
TRBJ2-2 TRBD2 - TRBV4-3 CASSQDPGLSTGELFF TGCGCCAGCAGCCAAGATCCGGGACTAAGTACCGGGGAGCTGTTTTTT